This record looks at one T cell receptor (beta chain) sequence and its context. Germline CDR1 reads SGHRS; CDR2 reads YFSETQ. Trimming took 1 base from V and 2 from J; bases not matched to a gene: 15. CDR3 size: 19 residues. The entry originates in a study of T cells in Graves' hyperthyroidism and ophthalmopathy. Ophthalmopathy patients had moderate-to-severe active disease, CAS ≥3, NOSPECS ≥4, and disease duration under 3 months. Using RNA transcripts as the source, TCR beta CDR3 regions were amplified. In the first-round RT-PCR of the TCR CDR3, the HTBI primer set was used. TCRdb re-analysed the multiplex PCR reads in MiXCR, keeping a single row per CDR3 protein. The table records about 270,000 distinct CDR3 sequences, approximately 20% of them present only once.

The sequence was collected from a man under 40 with Graves' ophthalmopathy. Material: blood. V is TRBV5-1 and J is TRBJ2-3; 8 bases map to TRBD2. The CDR3 coding sequence is TGCGCCAGCAGCTTGTCAGGTACCGGAAGACTAGCGAACACAGATACGCAGTATTTT. It yields the protein CASSLSGTGRLANTDTQYF.